This paragraph covers one T cell receptor beta chain sequence. Its antigen is undetermined. The record originates from a study of shared clonotypes between healthy human individuals. Sorted-subset replicate PCRs used 150 to 200 ng DNA, around 31,000 T cell genomes. Sequencing was performed with immunoSEQ multiplex PCR; in TCRdb, only in-frame clones are kept and a portion is missing. The sample holds some 1,900,000 clones, about 95% seen once. Study-level findings and limits: Naive CD4 clonotypes overlapped across a handful of donors at roughly 4.5%.

J was trimmed by 0 bases and V by 6 bases; bases with no gene match: 8. Germline V lookup: CDR1 MNHEY, CDR2 SMNVEV (reference sequence). CDR3 size: 15 residues. CD8 cells regarded as naive lacked CD45RO, were positively chosen for CCR7, and omitted terminally differentiated effector memory CD45RA+ cells. This chain joins TRBV27 and TRBJ2-7; TRBD2 matches at 7 bases. The TCR originated in a man younger than 35 in good health. The source material was naive CD8+ T cells sorted from blood. CDR3 loop: CASRPAGPYSYEQYF. CDR3 in DNA: TGTGCCAGCAGACCAGCGGGACCGTACTCCTACGAGCAGTACTTC.